Following are 15 T cell receptor beta chains from one sample sequenced in a study of T cells in narcolepsy. Only in-frame clones appear in the TCRdb table, and some are missing; sequencing was by immunoSEQ multiplex PCR. The table includes under 40,000 clones, roughly 77% detected once. The sequenced sample was CD45RA- memory CD4+ T cells from PBMCs. The origin of the receptors is a human donor with narcolepsy.

The chain employs TRBV28 and TRBJ2-5, with 7 nucleotides matching TRBD2. CDR1 and CDR2 (germline): MDHEN, SYDVKM. The CDR3 has 15 residues. V gave up 3 bases and J gave up 11 bases; unmatched junction bases: 15. DNA for the CDR3: TGTGCCAGCAGTTTGCAGTCCCTCAGGTCAGCGGGGCAGTACTTC. Translation gives CASSLQSLRSAGQYF. The full variable domain, rest sourced from reference TRBV28 and TRBJ2-5, is DVKVTQSSRYLVKRTGEKVFLECVQDMDHENMFWYRQDPGLGLRLIYFSYDVKMKEKGDIPEGYSVSREKKERFSLILESASTNQTSMYLCASSLQSLRSAGQYFGPGTRLLVL.

V is TRBV28 and J is TRBJ1-2; 7 nucleotides agree with TRBD1. Germline loops: CDR1 MDHEN, CDR2 SYDVKM. J gave up 0 bases and V 6 bases, and 1 base lay outside the gene matches. The CDR3 covers 13 residues. The CDR3 sequence is CASSQGANYGYTF. As DNA, the CDR3 is TGTGCCAGCAGCCAGGGGGCTAACTATGGCTACACCTTC.

This clone has only one observation. The J gene is TRBJ1-1, the V gene TRBV7-2; tentative D call: TRBD1 (5 bases). The V gene lost 2 bases and the J gene lost 4 bases, with 11 bases spanning the gap. The CDR3 covers 14 residues. The V gene's germline CDR1 is SGHTA and CDR2 FQGNSA. The CDR3 region is CASSLLTGGTEAFF. The DNA for the CDR3 is TGTGCCAGCAGCTTACTCACCGGGGGCACTGAAGCTTTCTTT. The full variable domain, its missing parts supplied by reference TRBV7-2 and TRBJ1-1, is GAGVSQSPSNKVTEKGKDVELRCDPISGHTALYWYRQSLGQGLEFLIYFQGNSAPDKSGLPSDRFSAERTGGSVSTLTIQRTQQEDSAVYLCASSLLTGGTEAFFGQGTRLTVV.

V is TRBV19 and J is TRBJ2-2; D uncertain. CDR1 and CDR2 from the germline V gene are LNHDA and SQIVND (reference sequence). This CDR3 has 14 amino acids. The V gene lost 0 bases and the J gene lost 13 bases, with 15 bases spanning the gap. The CDR3 nucleotides read TGTGCCAGTAGTATAGATTTCGGGTTGATGAGGCTGTTTTTT. Encoded protein: CASSIDFGLMRLFF. Together with reference TRBV19 and TRBJ2-2, the CDR3 gives the full variable domain: DGGITQSPKYLFRKEGQNVTLSCEQNLNHDAMYWYRQDPGQGLRLIYYSQIVNDFQKGDIAEGYSVSREKKESFPLTVTSAQKNPTAFYLCASSIDFGLMRLFFGEGSRLTVL.

The chain is built from TRBV6-1 and TRBJ1-2; no firm D call. Germline V CDR1 and CDR2: MNHNS, SASEGT. This CDR3 has 15 amino acids. Trimming took 10 bases from V and 4 from J, leaving 22 bases between them. The CDR3 loop reads CATKQEALDIYGYTF. The CDR3 DNA is TGTGCCACCAAGCAGGAGGCTCTCGATATCTATGGCTACACCTTC.

The rearrangement links TRBV7-2 to TRBJ2-2; 7 bases agree with TRBD2. Trimming removed 8 bases from V and 0 bases from J; junction bases left unmatched: 6. CDR3 length: 15 residues. The V gene's germline CDR1 is SGHTA and CDR2 FQGNSA. The CDR3 is CASAMGGANTGELFF. CDR3 in DNA: TGTGCCAGCGCTATGGGAGGGGCGAACACCGGGGAGCTGTTTTTT.

The chain joins TRBV18 to TRBJ1-3; tentative D call: TRBD1 (5 bases). V dropped 1 base and J dropped 4 bases, with 14 bases sitting between them. Germline values: CDR1 KGHSH, CDR2 LQKENI. CDR3 size: 16 residues. CDR3 nucleotides: TGTGCCAGCTCACCACGTCAGGGTAACGAAGGAAACACCATATATTTT. Translating gives CASSPRQGNEGNTIYF.

The chain recombines TRBV7-3 with TRBJ2-3; D not certain. The V gene's germline CDR1 is SGHTA and CDR2 FQGTGA. V was trimmed by 1 base and J by 3 bases, leaving 8 bases between them. The CDR3 runs to 14 residues. The CDR3 loop reads CASSLNGRTDTQYF. As DNA, the CDR3 is TGTGCCAGCAGCTTAAACGGCCGAACAGATACGCAGTATTTT.

This chain connects TRBV10-3 to TRBJ2-7, with 13 nucleotides matching TRBD2. This CDR3 spans 16 amino acids. The V gene end was trimmed by 10 bases and the J gene end by 1 base; junction bases not matched to a gene: 10. Germline-derived CDR1 and CDR2 are ENHRY and SYGVKD. Here the CDR3 DNA reads TGTGCCACCTCGGACCTGGGACTAGCGGGATCCTACGAGCAGTACTTC. It encodes CATSDLGLAGSYEQYF.

J is TRBJ2-3 and V is TRBV6-5; TRBD2 is a possible D gene (6 bases). The germline V gene has CDR1 MNHEY and CDR2 SVGAGI. Trimming removed 11 bases from V and 1 base from J, with 10 bases in between. The length of the CDR3 is 12 residues. The CDR3 nucleotides read TGTGCCGCTTGGGGGGGCACAGATACGCAGTATTTT. It translates to CAAWGGTDTQYF.

The sample holds one count of this clone. V gene TRBV6-5 combines with J gene TRBJ1-4; a possible D gene is TRBD1 (6 bases). The V gene's germline CDR1 is MNHEY and CDR2 SVGAGI. Trimming removed 4 bases at V and 16 bases at J, with 19 bases between. This CDR3 contains 13 residues. The chain's CDR3 is CASSSKTGGVEFF. In nucleotides, the CDR3 is TGTGCCAGCAGTTCGAAGACAGGCGGCGTAGAGTTTTTT.

The count of this clone is one. V is TRBV6-5 and J is TRBJ2-4; the D gene is possibly TRBD2 (6 bases). The germline CDR1 and CDR2 sequences are MNHEY and SVGAGI. Between the trimmed V and J ends, which lost 5 bases and 9 bases, there was a span of 11 bases. The CDR3 contains 12 residues. The chain's CDR3 is CASSSGPGIQYF. As DNA, the CDR3 is TGTGCCAGCAGTAGCGGGCCTGGCATTCAGTACTTC.

The genes are TRBV28 and TRBJ1-5; D not resolved. Looked up from germline, CDR1 is MDHEN and CDR2 is SYDVKM. V lost 3 bases and J lost 1, with 10 bases in between. The CDR3 has 15 residues. CDR3 amino acids: CASSLSGASNQPQHF. The CDR3 nucleotides are TGTGCCAGCAGTTTGTCGGGTGCGAGCAATCAGCCCCAGCATTTT. Complete variable domain (other parts from reference TRBV28 and TRBJ1-5): DVKVTQSSRYLVKRTGEKVFLECVQDMDHENMFWYRQDPGLGLRLIYFSYDVKMKEKGDIPEGYSVSREKKERFSLILESASTNQTSMYLCASSLSGASNQPQHFGDGTRLSIL.

The CDR3: CASLPSGQRNTEAFF. The CDR3 DNA follows: TGTGCCAGTCTGCCCTCGGGACAACGGAACACTGAAGCTTTCTTT. This chain connects TRBV28 to TRBJ1-1, with D maybe TRBD1 (6 bases). The CDR3 sequence is 15 residues long. Trimming pared 9 bases from V and 1 base from J, leaving 18 bases between. Germline assignment: CDR1 MDHEN and CDR2 SYDVKM.

This clone appeared a few times. This chain joins TRBV7-8 and TRBJ1-4; a weak D match, TRBD1 (5 bases). Trimming cost V 4 bases and J 7 bases, with 16 bases left between them. Germline V lookup: CDR1 SGHVS, CDR2 FQNEAQ. The CDR3 spans 15 residues. The CDR3 sequence is CASSSEGAGGEKLFF. The CDR3 DNA follows: TGTGCCAGCAGCTCGGAAGGTGCGGGGGGTGAAAAACTGTTTTTT.